A selection of T cell receptor beta chains follows, all from one sample in a study of shared clonotypes between healthy human individuals. Assay used: immunoSEQ multiplex PCR; TCRdb lists only in-frame clones, some missing. The table shows 2 million to 3 million clones, with approximately 93% occurring only once. The specimen was naive CD4+ T cells from PBMCs. The receptors derive from a man between 18 and 29 years old in good health. Some clones in this sample may be carry-over from other donors' samples. Both conserved end residues are part of each CDR3. The D gene is left open where the match is weak. Not all rows give a size; the values are once, few, many and, for expanded clones, a class.

j_gene | v_gene | d_gene | abundance | CDR3nt | CDR3aa
TRBJ2-3 | TRBV5-1 | - | - | TGCGCCAGCCAACGTGTAATAGCTAGCACAGATACGCAGTATTTT | CASQRVIASTDTQYF
TRBJ2-6 | TRBV27 | - | - | TGTGCCAGCAGTTTCCGCTCTGGGGCCAACGTCCTGACTTTC | CASSFRSGANVLTF
TRBJ1-1 | TRBV29-1 | TRBD1 | few | TGCAGCGTTGAAGATCACAGGGGGCAGGCTTTCTTT | CSVEDHRGQAFF
TRBJ1-5 | TRBV7-9 | - | - | TGTGCCAGCAGCTTATCAGGGGTCAATCAGCCCCAGCATTTT | CASSLSGVNQPQHF
TRBJ1-2 | TRBV27 | TRBD1 | - | TGTGCCAGCACTCGACAGGGCTTGAACTATGGCTACACCTTC | CASTRQGLNYGYTF
TRBJ2-2 | TRBV19 | TRBD2 | - | TGTGCCAGTAGTCCTAGCGGGAGACTCACCGGGGAGCTGTTTTTT | CASSPSGRLTGELFF
TRBJ2-2 | TRBV19 | TRBD1 | - | TGTGCCAGTACTCACAGGGGGATCGGGGAGCTGTTTTTT | CASTHRGIGELFF
TRBJ2-7 | TRBV11-2 | - | - | TGTGCCAGCAGTTGGGGGTCTGGCGGCGAGCAGTACTTC | CASSWGSGGEQYF
TRBJ2-1 | TRBV11-2 | TRBD2 | - | TGTGCCACCTTCGGGCGGGAGGGCCGAGGCAATGAGCAGTTCTTC | CATFGREGRGNEQFF
TRBJ2-7 | TRBV28 | - | - | TGTGCCAGCTCCAGGACGGGACACCCCCTCTACGAGCAGTACTTC | CASSRTGHPLYEQYF
TRBJ2-3 | TRBV30 | - | - | TGTGCCTGGAGTGGGGGGTGGGCATCGAGCACAGATACGCAGTATTTT | CAWSGGWASSTDTQYF
TRBJ2-7 | TRBV20-1 | - | - | TGCAGTGCTAGGGGGCCAGTCGAGCAGTACTTC | CSARGPVEQYF
TRBJ2-4 | TRBV6-1 | TRBD1 | - | TGTGCCAGCTATTCGACAGGGGCCCTAAACATTCAGTACTTC | CASYSTGALNIQYF
TRBJ2-1 | TRBV10-3 | TRBD2 | - | TGTGCCATCATGGCGGGAGGGAGGTCCGACTACAATGAGCAGTTCTTC | CAIMAGGRSDYNEQFF
TRBJ2-7 | TRBV21-1 | - | - | TGTGCCAGCCAGCCCGAGCAGTACTTC | CASQPEQYF
TRBJ2-1 | TRBV7-3 | - | - | TGTGCCAGCAGCGAAACAGGGCGCTACAATGAGCAGTTCTTC | CASSETGRYNEQFF
TRBJ2-1 | TRBV7-9 | TRBD2 | - | TGTGCCAGCAGCTTCCTCGGCGGGGGCTACAATGAGCAGTTCTTC | CASSFLGGGYNEQFF
TRBJ2-7 | TRBV5-4 | TRBD2 | - | TGTGCCAGCAGCTCCCCTGGTAGGCTAGCGGGCTTTTCCTACGAGCAGTACTTC | CASSSPGRLAGFSYEQYF
TRBJ2-3 | TRBV7-3 | TRBD1 | - | TGTGCCAGCAGCGCCTCAGGGGCCGGGACAGCGATGAATACGCAGTATTTT | CASSASGAGTAMNTQYF
TRBJ2-7 | TRBV9 | TRBD2 | - | TGTGCCAGCAGCATCCCGACTAGCGGGATCTCCTACGAGCAGTACTTC | CASSIPTSGISYEQYF
TRBJ1-2 | TRBV7-9 | - | once | TGTGCCAGCAGCTTAAGTTACGGAGGCTACACCTTC | CASSLSYGGYTF
TRBJ2-1 | TRBV6-1 | TRBD2 | - | TGTGCCAGCAGTGAACTCGTGGGCGGGGGAAACAATGAGCAGTTCTTC | CASSELVGGGNNEQFF
TRBJ1-4 | TRBV5-1 | TRBD1 | - | TGCGCCAGCAGCACCCGGACAGGGGGAGGTGAAAAACTGTTTTTT | CASSTRTGGGEKLFF
TRBJ2-5 | TRBV5-1 | TRBD1 | - | TGCGCCAGCAGCCCCACCCCGGGACAGGGCGGGGAGACCCAGTACTTC | CASSPTPGQGGETQYF
TRBJ1-5 | TRBV7-3 | - | - | TGTGCCAGCAGCGAAGGAGGTTGGACCCCACCCCAGCATTTT | CASSEGGWTPPQHF
TRBJ2-1 | TRBV28 | TRBD2 | few | TGTGCCAGCAGGGTAGCGGGAAACAATGAGCAGTTCTTC | CASRVAGNNEQFF
TRBJ1-1 | TRBV19 | - | - | TGTGCCAGTAGTTTACAGGAGAACACTGAAGCTTTCTTT | CASSLQENTEAFF
TRBJ1-3 | TRBV9 | - | - | TGTGCCAGCAGCGTAGCCCCCTCTGGAAACACCATATATTTT | CASSVAPSGNTIYF
TRBJ2-3 | TRBV5-4 | - | - | TGTGCCAGCAGCGTAAAAGTGGGAGATACGCAGTATTTT | CASSVKVGDTQYF
TRBJ1-5 | TRBV19 | - | - | TGTGCCAGTAGTATAGTGGGGGCCACAGCTTACCAGCCCCAGCATTTT | CASSIVGATAYQPQHF
TRBJ1-1 | TRBV6-5 | - | - | TGTGCCAGCAGTTACGGAGGGGGAGGGGGCACTGAAGCTTTCTTT | CASSYGGGGGTEAFF
TRBJ2-3 | TRBV7-2 | - | - | TGTGCCAGCAGCTTAATGTTAGGCCCCGCGGATACGCAGTATTTT | CASSLMLGPADTQYF
TRBJ2-2 | TRBV18 | - | once | TGTGCCAGCTCGCCTCAAGCGAACACCGGGGAGCTGTTTTTT | CASSPQANTGELFF
TRBJ2-1 | TRBV6-1 | TRBD2 | - | TGTGCCCGCCAAACCGAGACTAGCGGGAGAAATGAGCAGTTCTTC | CARQTETSGRNEQFF
TRBJ1-1 | TRBV2 | - | - | TGTGCCAGCAAAGGTTCTTATACTGAAGCTTTCTTT | CASKGSYTEAFF
TRBJ1-2 | TRBV28 | TRBD1 | - | TGTGCCGGCAGTTCGCGGACAGGGGGCCACTATGGCTACACCTTC | CAGSSRTGGHYGYTF
TRBJ1-2 | TRBV4-1 | TRBD1 | - | TGCGCCAGCAGCCAGCCGGGACAGAACTATGGCTACACCTTC | CASSQPGQNYGYTF
TRBJ2-7 | TRBV28 | - | - | TGTGCCAGCAGTTTATCACCCCCAGCTTACGAGCAGTACTTC | CASSLSPPAYEQYF
TRBJ2-7 | TRBV7-2 | - | - | TGTGCCAGCAGCCCCGCTCGGGGTAACGAGCAGTACTTC | CASSPARGNEQYF
TRBJ1-1 | TRBV28 | TRBD1 | - | TGTGCCAGCAGTCCCCCGACAGGGTATGGGACTGAAGCTTTCTTT | CASSPPTGYGTEAFF
TRBJ2-1 | TRBV9 | - | - | TGTGCCAGCAGCGTAGTCGCTTTTACAGGTTGGTTCTTC | CASSVVAFTGWFF
TRBJ1-5 | TRBV10-3 | - | - | TGTGCCATCAGTCCGCAGGGTTCGAATCAGCCCCAGCATTTT | CAISPQGSNQPQHF
TRBJ2-1 | TRBV5-1 | TRBD2 | - | TGCGCCAGCAGCGGACTAGCGGGAGGGCTCAATGAGCAGTTCTTC | CASSGLAGGLNEQFF
TRBJ1-1 | TRBV2 | - | - | TGTGCCAGCAGCCTCGACACCTACACTGAAGCTTTCTTT | CASSLDTYTEAFF
TRBJ1-2 | TRBV6-1 | - | - | TGTGCCAGCAGTGATTCTGGCTATGGCTACACCTTC | CASSDSGYGYTF
TRBJ2-1 | TRBV7-9 | - | - | TGTGCCAGCAGGCAGGGTTCGGGGAATGAGCAGTTCTTC | CASRQGSGNEQFF
TRBJ1-1 | TRBV28 | - | - | TGTGCCAGCACCATAACCGGTGAAGCTTTCTTT | CASTITGEAFF
TRBJ2-7 | TRBV4-1 | TRBD2 | - | TGCGCCAGCAGCCAATTAGGGGCGGGAGTCTCCTACGAGCAGTACTTC | CASSQLGAGVSYEQYF
TRBJ2-7 | TRBV28 | TRBD1 | once | TGTGCCAGCAGTCTCCAGGACAGGAAACGGGGCTACGAGCAGTACTTC | CASSLQDRKRGYEQYF
TRBJ1-1 | TRBV30 | - | few | TGTGCCTGGAGCCTACAGGGCGGCACTGAAGCTTTCTTT | CAWSLQGGTEAFF
TRBJ1-1 | TRBV28 | TRBD1 | once | TGTGCCAGCAGTTTCCTACCCGGACAGGGGACCACTGAAGCTTTCTTT | CASSFLPGQGTTEAFF
TRBJ2-7 | TRBV6-5 | TRBD2 | - | TGTGCCAGCAGTTACAGTCTAGCGGGAGTCTACGAGCAGTACTTC | CASSYSLAGVYEQYF
TRBJ2-7 | TRBV4-3 | - | once | TGCGCCAGCAGCCAAGATCTTGTGGGGGCCTACGAGCAGTACTTC | CASSQDLVGAYEQYF
TRBJ1-1 | TRBV11-2 | - | - | TGTGCCAGCGGGACGAACACTGAAGCTTTCTTT | CASGTNTEAFF
TRBJ2-1 | TRBV28 | TRBD2 | - | TGTGCCAGCAGTTCAACTAGCGGGACGGACTACAATGAGCAGTTCTTC | CASSSTSGTDYNEQFF